The 27 T cell receptor beta chains reported below all come from one sample, sequenced in a study of shared clonotypes between healthy human individuals. Assay: immunoSEQ multiplex PCR; the TCRdb copy retains only in-frame clones and omits some. The sample shows about 2.4 million clones, roughly 93% of them seen only once. Sequenced input: naive CD4+ T cells from PBMCs. Subset given: CD45RA+ positively selected. The receptors here all came from a man between 18 and 29 years old in good health. Some clones in this sample may be carry-over from other donors' samples.

This rearrangement joins TRBV28 to TRBJ2-5; possibly TRBD1 for D (6 bases). The V end was cut by 3 bases, the J end by 5 bases, with 25 bases between. The CDR3 contains 18 residues. Germline CDR1 and CDR2: MDHEN and SYDVKM. This chain's CDR3 is CASSLPQGGFRGGETQYF. In DNA, the CDR3 is TGTGCCAGCAGTTTGCCTCAAGGCGGTTTCAGGGGCGGTGAGACCCAGTACTTC.

This clone was seen just once. The DNA for the CDR3 is TGTGCCAGCACCCTCTCCGGGACTCCAATCTACGAGCAGTACTTC. Translation gives CASTLSGTPIYEQYF. This sequence joins TRBV6-1 and TRBJ2-7; tentative D call: TRBD2 (6 bases). Germline CDR1 is MNHNS and CDR2 is SASEGT. CDR3 length: 15 residues. Trimming pared 7 bases from V and 3 bases from J, leaving 19 bases between.

The V gene is TRBV6-5, the J gene TRBJ1-5; 10 positions match TRBD1. The V gene's germline CDR1 is MNHEY and CDR2 SVGAGI. V dropped 9 bases and J dropped 4; count of bases not matched to a gene: 6. The CDR3 is made up of 14 amino acids. The chain's CDR3 is CARGTGVSNQPQHF. The CDR3 nucleotides are TGTGCCAGAGGGACAGGGGTAAGTAATCAGCCCCAGCATTTT.

V gene TRBV19 combines with J gene TRBJ1-1; 10 bases align to TRBD1. V trimming: 1 base; J trimming: 11 bases; junction bases outside the gene matches: 4. This CDR3 contains 13 residues. CDR1 LNHDA and CDR2 SQIVND come from the germline V gene (reference sequence). CDR3 protein: CASSIARQGAAFF. The CDR3 DNA reads TGTGCCAGTAGTATAGCGAGACAGGGGGCGGCTTTCTTT.

The chain uses TRBV10-3 and TRBJ1-4; D is perhaps TRBD1 (6 bases). V was trimmed by 4 bases and J by 8 bases, leaving 14 bases between them. The CDR3 sequence is 14 residues long. The germline V gene has CDR1 ENHRY and CDR2 SYGVKD. CDR3 sequence: CAISVRPGEEKLFF. CDR3 DNA: TGTGCCATCAGTGTTCGGCCAGGGGAAGAAAAACTGTTTTTT.

The V gene is TRBV4-1, the J gene TRBJ2-2, with 12 nucleotides matching TRBD2. Germline lookup yields CDR1 MGHRA and CDR2 YSYEKL. V was pared by 2 bases and J by 9 bases, with 4 bases of the junction left unmatched. This CDR3 is built from 15 residues. In DNA form, the CDR3 reads TGCGCCAGCAGCCAACCTACTAGCGGGAGGCGGGAGCTGTTTTTT. Amino acids: CASSQPTSGRRELFF.

The CDR3: CASGQGTEQPQHF. Written as DNA, the CDR3 is TGTGCTAGTGGGCAGGGGACGGAGCAGCCCCAGCATTTT. The V gene is TRBV12-5, the J gene TRBJ1-5, with D perhaps TRBD1 (6 bases). Germline V gene sequence: CDR1 LGHNT, CDR2 FRNRAP. This CDR3 region has 13 residues. The V gene lost 6 bases and the J gene lost 7 bases, with 13 bases spanning the gap. The whole variable domain, remainder taken from reference TRBV12-5 and TRBJ1-5, is DARVTQTPRHKVTEMGQEVTMRCQPILGHNTVFWYRQTMMQGLELLAYFRNRAPLDDSGMPKDRFSAEMPDATLATLKIQPSEPRDSAVYFCASGQGTEQPQHFGDGTRLSIL.

This chain connects TRBV6-1 to TRBJ1-1; D is undetermined. The CDR3 loop spans 11 amino acids. V lost 8 bases to trimming and J lost 7 bases, with 11 bases between them. Germline lookup yields CDR1 MNHNS and CDR2 SASEGT. The CDR3 DNA sequence: TGTGCCAGCTTCGATAGCATTGAAGCTTTCTTT. This gives the protein CASFDSIEAFF.

The chain employs TRBV5-1 and TRBJ1-1; a possible D gene is TRBD1 (6 bases). Germline assignment: CDR1 SGHRS and CDR2 YFSETQ. The CDR3 length is 15 residues. Trimming took off 4 bases at V and 1 base at J, with 14 bases between the two ends. The CDR3 here is CASSQGNWGNTEAFF. CDR3 sequence (DNA): TGCGCCAGCAGCCAGGGGAATTGGGGGAACACTGAAGCTTTCTTT.

V is TRBV4-3 and J is TRBJ2-7; 8 bases agree with TRBD1. After removal of 2 bases from V and 1 base from J, the junction contained 4 bases not matched to a gene. CDR1 LGHNA and CDR2 YSLEER come from the germline V gene. The CDR3 loop spans 15 amino acids. CDR3 region: CASSQNGQGSYEQYF. The CDR3, as DNA: TGCGCCAGCAGCCAAAATGGACAGGGTTCCTACGAGCAGTACTTC.

A note on this clone: Different DNA sequences within this sample yield the same CDR3. The genes are TRBV28 and TRBJ1-2; no clear D gene. The germline V and J ends were trimmed by 5 bases and 3 bases, with 4 bases remaining between them. Per the germline V gene, CDR1 is MDHEN and CDR2 is SYDVKM. The CDR3 is 11 amino acids. The CDR3 spells CASSSDYGYTF. CDR3 DNA: TGTGCCAGCAGTAGCGACTATGGCTACACCTTC.

The chain links TRBV4-2 to TRBJ2-1, with TRBD2 identical over 12 bases. The CDR3 loop spans 14 amino acids. Germline V lookup: CDR1 LGHNA, CDR2 YNFKEQ. The ends lost 4 bases at V and 12 bases at J; junction bases unmatched: 7. DNA of the CDR3: TGTGCCAGCAGCCCCGGACTAGCGGGGCCTTCGCAGTTCTTC. Translating it yields CASSPGLAGPSQFF.

V is TRBV7-9 and J is TRBJ2-3, with D uncertain. CDR1 SEHNR and CDR2 FQNEAQ come from the germline V gene (reference sequence). The CDR3 length is 16 residues. V lost 3 bases and J 1 base, leaving 14 bases between the germline ends. CDR3 nucleotides: TGTGCCAGCAGCTTTCGGACCCCCCAGGGCACAGATACGCAGTATTTT. Its translation: CASSFRTPQGTDTQYF.

This rearrangement joins TRBV27 to TRBJ1-3; 11 bases are a match to TRBD1. CDR1 is MNHEY, CDR2 SMNVEV, per germline (reference sequence). J lost 0 bases, V lost 0 bases, and 1 base had no gene match. This CDR3 region has 17 residues. For the CDR3, the DNA is TGTGCCAGCAGTTTATCGGGACAGGGGGGCTCTGGAAACACCATATATTTT. This encodes CASSLSGQGGSGNTIYF.

This rearrangement joins TRBV5-1 to TRBJ2-7, with TRBD1 as a possible D gene (5 bases). Germline V gives CDR1 SGHRS, CDR2 YFSETQ. The germline V and J ends were trimmed by 4 bases and 4 bases, with 15 bases remaining between them. This CDR3 is built from 14 residues. The CDR3 is CASSTPTDRYEQYF. The CDR3 region has the DNA TGCGCCAGCAGCACCCCGACAGATAGATACGAGCAGTACTTC.

V gene TRBV7-8 combines with J gene TRBJ1-2, with 8 bases identical to TRBD1. This CDR3 comprises 18 residues. Germline V lookup: CDR1 SGHVS, CDR2 FQNEAQ. V shed 1 base and J 4 bases; nucleotides not matched to a gene: 14. This chain's CDR3 is CASSLVFREGQGGYGYTF. Here the CDR3 DNA reads TGTGCCAGCAGCTTAGTTTTTCGGGAAGGACAGGGAGGCTATGGCTACACCTTC. Full variable domain (missing parts from reference TRBV7-8 and TRBJ1-2): GAGVSQSPRYKVAKRGQDVALRCDPISGHVSLFWYQQALGQGPEFLTYFQNEAQLDKSGLPSDRFFAERPEGSVSTLKIQRTQQEDSAVYLCASSLVFREGQGGYGYTFGSGTRLTVV.

This clone occurred once. This chain joins TRBV27 and TRBJ2-7; tentative D call: TRBD2 (5 bases). The CDR3 spans 14 residues. Trimming stripped 5 bases from V and 4 bases from J, with 15 bases between. Germline CDR1 is MNHEY and CDR2 is SMNVEV (reference sequence). DNA for the CDR3: TGTGCCAGCAGTCGAGAGGGCGGACCTTACGAGCAGTACTTC. It specifies CASSREGGPYEQYF.

V and J are TRBV7-2 and TRBJ2-5; tentatively, D is TRBD1 (6 bases). The V end lost 5 bases, the J end lost 0 bases, and 16 bases lay between the germline ends. This CDR3 region has 16 residues. Per the germline V gene, CDR1 is SGHTA and CDR2 is FQGNSA. The CDR3 here is CASSLGASPYQETQYF. The CDR3 DNA sequence: TGTGCCAGCAGCCTGGGGGCCTCTCCGTACCAAGAGACCCAGTACTTC.

The V and J genes are TRBV12-5 and TRBJ2-5; TRBD1 matches 9 bases. Germline V gene sequence: CDR1 LGHNT, CDR2 FRNRAP. Unmatched junction bases numbered 4, after V lost 6 bases and J lost 5 bases. The CDR3 runs to 13 residues. The CDR3 coding sequence is TGTGCTAGTGGATCTGGACAGGGGGAGACCCAGTACTTC. Protein: CASGSGQGETQYF. The whole variable domain, filled in from reference TRBV12-5 and TRBJ2-5, reads DARVTQTPRHKVTEMGQEVTMRCQPILGHNTVFWYRQTMMQGLELLAYFRNRAPLDDSGMPKDRFSAEMPDATLATLKIQPSEPRDSAVYFCASGSGQGETQYFGPGTRLLVL.

The rearrangement links TRBV5-6 to TRBJ1-4; no reliable D call. The germline V gene encodes CDR1 SGHDT and CDR2 YYEEEE. The V end was cut by 4 bases, the J end by 3 bases, with 10 bases between. This CDR3 has 14 amino acids. This chain's CDR3 is CASSLRRPNEKLFF. The CDR3 region has the DNA TGTGCCAGCAGCCTAAGAAGACCTAATGAAAAACTGTTTTTT. Filled out from reference TRBV5-6 and TRBJ1-4, the complete variable domain reads DAGVTQSPTHLIKTRGQQVTLRCSPKSGHDTVSWYQQALGQGPQFIFQYYEEEERQRGNFPDRFSGHQFPNYSSELNVNALLLGDSALYLCASSLRRPNEKLFFGSGTQLSVL.

This clone was counted only a few times. This CDR3 is also generated by other DNA sequences in the sample. The chain combines TRBV5-1 with TRBJ2-5, with D unresolved. Trimming cost V 4 bases and J 1 base, with 2 bases left between them. Germline V lookup: CDR1 SGHRS, CDR2 YFSETQ. The CDR3 has 11 residues. The DNA for the CDR3 is TGCGCCAGCAGCGCCCAAGAGACCCAGTACTTC. Its translation: CASSAQETQYF.

This chain joins TRBV14 and TRBJ2-7, with D possibly being TRBD2 (6 bases). Germline CDR1 reads SGHDN; CDR2 reads FVKESK. Trimming took 1 base from V and 6 from J, leaving 13 bases between them. The CDR3 is made up of 14 amino acids. CDR3 residues: CASSQGTMGFEQYF. CDR3 nucleotide sequence: TGTGCCAGCAGCCAAGGGACTATGGGGTTCGAGCAGTACTTC.

This clone was observed a few times. Additional DNA sequences in this sample encode the identical CDR3. The CDR3 DNA sequence: TGTGCCAGCACCCCCGGTCAGGGTGGCTATGGCTACACCTTC. Translating gives CASTPGQGGYGYTF. The gene calls are TRBV6-1 and TRBJ1-2; possible D gene TRBD1, 5 bases. Trimming took off 7 bases at V and 4 bases at J, with 16 bases between the two ends. Germline V gene sequence: CDR1 MNHNS, CDR2 SASEGT. This CDR3 is built from 14 residues.

V is TRBV5-1 and J is TRBJ1-2; D remains ambiguous. The V end was cut by 0 bases, the J end by 0 bases, with 9 bases between. The CDR3 consists of 15 residues. Per germline, CDR1 SGHRS and CDR2 YFSETQ. The CDR3 bases are TGCGCCAGCAGCTTGGAGAACACTGCTAACTATGGCTACACCTTC. It is translated as CASSLENTANYGYTF.

V gene TRBV2 combines with J gene TRBJ1-3; D not resolved. Germline lookup yields CDR1 SNHLY and CDR2 FYNNEI. This CDR3 is 13 amino acids long. Trimming cost V 4 bases and J 1 base, with 5 bases left between them. The CDR3 nucleotides read TGTGCCAGCAGTGGGGTTTCTGGAAACACCATATATTTT. Protein product: CASSGVSGNTIYF.

The V gene is TRBV9, the J gene TRBJ2-3, with 7 nucleotides matching TRBD1. This CDR3 is 13 amino acids long. The trim removed 1 base at V and 5 bases at J, leaving 1 base unmatched. Per the germline V gene, CDR1 is SGDLS and CDR2 is YYNGEE. CDR3 DNA sequence: TGTGCCAGCAGCGTACCAGGGGGAGATACGCAGTATTTT. Translation: CASSVPGGDTQYF.

V usage is TRBV11-2 and J usage is TRBJ2-1; 7 bases are shared with TRBD2. V trimming: 0 bases; J trimming: 0 bases; junction bases outside the gene matches: 11. This CDR3 is built from 19 residues. Germline V lookup: CDR1 SGHAT, CDR2 FQNNGV. The CDR3 sequence is CASSLDPRAGWSSYNEQFF. Written as DNA, the CDR3 is TGTGCCAGCAGCTTAGATCCTCGAGCGGGGTGGAGCTCCTACAATGAGCAGTTCTTC.